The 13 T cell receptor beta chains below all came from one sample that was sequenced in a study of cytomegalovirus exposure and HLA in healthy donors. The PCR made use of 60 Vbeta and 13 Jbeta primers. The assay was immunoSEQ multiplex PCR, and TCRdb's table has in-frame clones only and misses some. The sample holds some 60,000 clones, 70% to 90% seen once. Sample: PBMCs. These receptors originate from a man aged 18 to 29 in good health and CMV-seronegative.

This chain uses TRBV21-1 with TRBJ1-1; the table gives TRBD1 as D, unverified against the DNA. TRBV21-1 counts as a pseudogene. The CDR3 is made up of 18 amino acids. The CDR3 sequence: CASSKGTLVTPNNTEAFF. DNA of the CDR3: TGTGCCAGCAGCAAAGGCACTCTTGTGACACCAAATAACACTGAAGCTTTCTTT.

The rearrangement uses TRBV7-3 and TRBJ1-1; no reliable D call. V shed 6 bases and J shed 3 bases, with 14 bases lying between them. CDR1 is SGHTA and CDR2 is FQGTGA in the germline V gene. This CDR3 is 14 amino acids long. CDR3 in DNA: TGTGCCAGCAGTCGGGAGGGCTACGACACTGAAGCTTTCTTT. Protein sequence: CASSREGYDTEAFF. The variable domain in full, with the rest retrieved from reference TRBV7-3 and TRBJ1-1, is GAGVSQTPSNKVTEKGKYVELRCDPISGHTALYWYRQSLGQGPEFLIYFQGTGAADDSGLPNDRFFAVRPEGSVSTLKIQRTERGDSAVYLCASSREGYDTEAFFGQGTRLTVV.

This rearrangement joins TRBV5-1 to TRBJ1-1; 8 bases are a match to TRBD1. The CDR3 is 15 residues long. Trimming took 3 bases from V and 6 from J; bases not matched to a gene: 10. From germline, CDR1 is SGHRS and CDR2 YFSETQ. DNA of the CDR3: TGCGCCAGCAGCTCCCAGACAGGGGAAGGCGCTGAAGCTTTCTTT. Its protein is CASSSQTGEGAEAFF.

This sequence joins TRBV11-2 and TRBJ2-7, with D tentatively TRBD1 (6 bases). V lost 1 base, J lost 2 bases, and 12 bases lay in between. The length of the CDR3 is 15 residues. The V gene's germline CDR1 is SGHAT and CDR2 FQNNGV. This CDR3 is CASSLGGGSTYEQYF. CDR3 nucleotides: TGTGCCAGCAGCTTAGGAGGGGGTTCAACCTACGAGCAGTACTTC. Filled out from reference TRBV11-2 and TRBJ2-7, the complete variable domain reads EAGVAQSPRYKIIEKRQSVAFWCNPISGHATLYWYQQILGQGPKLLIQFQNNGVVDDSQLPKDRFSAERLKGVDSTLKIQPAKLEDSAVYLCASSLGGGSTYEQYFGPGTRLTVT.

The CDR3 DNA follows: TGTGCCAGCAGTTCTACAGGGGGCACAGAGACCCAGTACTTC. Encoded protein: CASSSTGGTETQYF. This rearrangement joins TRBV28 to TRBJ2-5; TRBD1 matches 9 bases. The V segment lost 4 bases and the J segment 4 bases; nucleotides outside the gene matches: 4. This CDR3 comprises 14 residues. Per germline, CDR1 MDHEN and CDR2 SYDVKM.

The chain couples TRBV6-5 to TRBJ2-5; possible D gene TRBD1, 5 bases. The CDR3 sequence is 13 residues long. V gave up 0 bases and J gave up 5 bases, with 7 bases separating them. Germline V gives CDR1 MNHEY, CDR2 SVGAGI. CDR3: CASSYSGVETQYF. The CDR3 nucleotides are TGTGCCAGCAGTTACTCAGGGGTCGAGACCCAGTACTTC.

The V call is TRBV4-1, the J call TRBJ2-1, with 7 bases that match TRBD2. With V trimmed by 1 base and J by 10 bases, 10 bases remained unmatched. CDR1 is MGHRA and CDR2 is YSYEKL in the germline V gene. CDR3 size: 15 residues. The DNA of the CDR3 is TGCGCCAGCAGCCAAGGGGGGGGGACGGCCTGGGAGCAGTTCTTC. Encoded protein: CASSQGGGTAWEQFF.

CDR3: CASSPGQGALDGYTF. For the CDR3, the DNA is TGTGCCAGCAGCCCTGGACAGGGGGCACTGGATGGCTACACCTTC. This chain links TRBV4-2 with TRBJ1-2; 11 bases are shared with TRBD1. This CDR3 contains 15 residues. Germline CDR1 is LGHNA and CDR2 is YNFKEQ. With 4 bases clipped from V and 6 bases from J, the junction kept 7 bases outside the gene matches.

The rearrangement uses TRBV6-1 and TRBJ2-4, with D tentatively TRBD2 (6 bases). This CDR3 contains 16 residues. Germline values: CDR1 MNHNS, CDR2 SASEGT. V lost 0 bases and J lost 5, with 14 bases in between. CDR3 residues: CASSEAAGSPQNIQYF. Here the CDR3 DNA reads TGTGCCAGCAGTGAAGCGGCGGGGTCTCCCCAAAACATTCAGTACTTC.

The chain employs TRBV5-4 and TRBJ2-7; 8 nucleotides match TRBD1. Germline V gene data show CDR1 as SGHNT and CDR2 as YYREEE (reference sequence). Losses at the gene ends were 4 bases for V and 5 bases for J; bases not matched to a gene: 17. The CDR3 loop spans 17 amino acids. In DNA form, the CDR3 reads TGTGCCAGCAGCGGAACTGCAGGGGGCCCTAGCCCCAACGAGCAGTACTTC. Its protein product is CASSGTAGGPSPNEQYF.

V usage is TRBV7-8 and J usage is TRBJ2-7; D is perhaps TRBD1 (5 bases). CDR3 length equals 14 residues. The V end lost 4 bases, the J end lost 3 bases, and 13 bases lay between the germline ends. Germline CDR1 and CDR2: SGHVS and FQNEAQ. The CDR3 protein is CASSSTVVNYEQYF. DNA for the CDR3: TGTGCCAGCAGCTCGACAGTAGTGAACTACGAGCAGTACTTC.

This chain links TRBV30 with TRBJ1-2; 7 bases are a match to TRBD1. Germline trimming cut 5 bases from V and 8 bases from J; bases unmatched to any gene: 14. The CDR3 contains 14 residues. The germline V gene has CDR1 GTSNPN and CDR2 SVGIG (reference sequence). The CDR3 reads CAWSLPDRVRGYTF. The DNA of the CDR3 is TGTGCCTGGTCACTCCCAGACAGGGTGCGGGGCTACACCTTC.

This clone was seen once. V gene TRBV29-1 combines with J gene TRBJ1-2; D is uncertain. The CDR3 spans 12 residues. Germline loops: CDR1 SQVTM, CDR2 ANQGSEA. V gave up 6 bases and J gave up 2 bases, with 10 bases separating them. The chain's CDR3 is CSVFQVNYGYTF. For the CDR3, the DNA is TGCAGCGTCTTTCAGGTGAACTATGGCTACACCTTC.